This record concerns one T cell receptor beta chain sequence. The PCR used 60 Vbeta and 13 Jbeta primers. TCRdb's table, derived via immunoSEQ multiplex PCR, lists solely in-frame clones and lacks some. The sample has under 200,000 clones; roughly 84% are singletons. This sample is drawn from a study of cytomegalovirus exposure and HLA in healthy donors. Germline CDR1 is SGHNT and CDR2 is YYREEE (reference sequence). Trimming left V 0 bases short and J 5 bases short, with 14 bases between. The CDR3 consists of 15 residues. The rearrangement uses TRBV5-4 and TRBJ1-1, with a weak D call TRBD1 (5 bases). This TCR came from a man aged 45-65 years in good health and CMV-seropositive. Sample: PBMCs. CDR3 bases: TGTGCCAGCAGCTTGGATGGAGGGGACGGTACTGAAGCTTTCTTT. This codes for CASSLDGGDGTEAFF.